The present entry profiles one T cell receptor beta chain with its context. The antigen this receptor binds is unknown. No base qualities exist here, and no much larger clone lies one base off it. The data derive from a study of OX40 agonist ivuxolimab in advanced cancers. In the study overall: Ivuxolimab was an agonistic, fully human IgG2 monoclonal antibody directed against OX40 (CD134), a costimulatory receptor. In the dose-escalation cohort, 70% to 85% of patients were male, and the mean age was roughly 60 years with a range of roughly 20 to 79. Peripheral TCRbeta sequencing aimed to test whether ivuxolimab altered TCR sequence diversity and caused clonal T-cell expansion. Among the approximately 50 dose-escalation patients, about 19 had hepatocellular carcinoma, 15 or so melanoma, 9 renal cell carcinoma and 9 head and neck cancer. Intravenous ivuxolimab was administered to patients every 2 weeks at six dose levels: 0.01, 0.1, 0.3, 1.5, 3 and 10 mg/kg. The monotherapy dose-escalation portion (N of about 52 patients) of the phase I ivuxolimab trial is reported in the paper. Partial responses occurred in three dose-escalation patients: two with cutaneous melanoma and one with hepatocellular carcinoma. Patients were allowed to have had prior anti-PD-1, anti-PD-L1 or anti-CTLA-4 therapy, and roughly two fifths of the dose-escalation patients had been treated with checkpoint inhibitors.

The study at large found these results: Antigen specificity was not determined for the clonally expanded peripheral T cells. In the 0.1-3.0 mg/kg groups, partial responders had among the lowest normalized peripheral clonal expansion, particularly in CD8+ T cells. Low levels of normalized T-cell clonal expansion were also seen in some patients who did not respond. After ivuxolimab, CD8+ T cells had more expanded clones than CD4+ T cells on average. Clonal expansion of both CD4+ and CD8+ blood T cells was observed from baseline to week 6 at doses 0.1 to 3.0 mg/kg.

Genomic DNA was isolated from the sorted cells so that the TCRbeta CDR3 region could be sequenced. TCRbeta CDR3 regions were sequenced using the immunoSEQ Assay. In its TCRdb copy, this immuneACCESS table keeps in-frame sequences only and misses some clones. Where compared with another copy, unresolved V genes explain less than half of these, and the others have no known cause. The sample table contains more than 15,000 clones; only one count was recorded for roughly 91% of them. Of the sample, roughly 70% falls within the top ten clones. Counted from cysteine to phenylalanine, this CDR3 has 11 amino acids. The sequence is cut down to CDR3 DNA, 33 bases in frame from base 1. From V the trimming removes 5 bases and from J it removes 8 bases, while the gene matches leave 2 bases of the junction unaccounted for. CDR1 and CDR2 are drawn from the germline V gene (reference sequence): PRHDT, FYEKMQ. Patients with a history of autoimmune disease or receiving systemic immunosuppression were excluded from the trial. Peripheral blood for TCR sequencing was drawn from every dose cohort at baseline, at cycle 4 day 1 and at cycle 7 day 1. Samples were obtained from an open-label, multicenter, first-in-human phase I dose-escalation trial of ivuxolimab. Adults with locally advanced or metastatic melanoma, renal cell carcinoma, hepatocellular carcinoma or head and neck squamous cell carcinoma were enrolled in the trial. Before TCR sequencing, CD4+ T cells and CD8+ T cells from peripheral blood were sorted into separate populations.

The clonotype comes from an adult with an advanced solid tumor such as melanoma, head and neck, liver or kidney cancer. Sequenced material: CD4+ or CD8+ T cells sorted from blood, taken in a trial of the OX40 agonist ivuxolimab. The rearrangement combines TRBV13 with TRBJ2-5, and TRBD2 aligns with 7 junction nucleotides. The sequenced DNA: TGTGCCAGCAGCCTAGCGGAAACCCAGTACTTC. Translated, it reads CASSLAETQYF.